The 23 T cell receptor beta chains below were found in one sample sequenced in a study of blood T cells in healthy people across ages. A second PCR, run for about 7 to 11 cycles, used a sample-barcoded 5' primer plus a J-beta primer mix. TCRdb used MiXCR to reprocess the 5' RACE reads, holding one entry per CDR3 protein. The sample carries hundreds of thousands of distinct CDR3 sequences, roughly 24% recorded once. Separately, the same data were catalogued under a study of T cells of mothers and their children.

The sequenced material came from blood. The receptors were sampled from a boy younger than 18 in good health.

This clonotype has only a few counts. V usage is TRBV6-1 and J usage is TRBJ1-4, with a weak D call TRBD1 (5 bases). The CDR3 is 13 amino acids. Germline CDR1 MNHNS, CDR2 SASEGT. V was pared by 10 bases and J by 4 bases, with 13 bases between. CDR3 sequence reads: CATQDSVNEKLFF. DNA of the CDR3: TGTGCCACGCAAGACAGTGTTAATGAAAAACTGTTTTTT.

This clonotype was seen only a few times. The chain carries TRBV20-1 and TRBJ2-5; D is unclear. With 1 base removed from V and 2 bases from J, the gap between germline ends came to 17 bases. The CDR3 is made up of 16 amino acids. Germline V gene lookup returns CDR1 DFQATT and CDR2 SNEGSKA (reference sequence). CDR3 nucleotides: TGCAGTGCTAGAGGCGCCCGAGGACGGATACAAGAGACCCAGTACTTC. It encodes CSARGARGRIQETQYF.

This clonotype has just a few counts. The rearrangement links TRBV7-9 to TRBJ2-2; TRBD1 matches at 8 bases. The CDR3 consists of 14 residues. The V gene's germline CDR1 is SEHNR and CDR2 FQNEAQ (reference sequence). V shed 5 bases, J shed 6 bases, and the junction held 5 bases outside the gene matches. The CDR3 loop reads CASSLRQGPGELFF. CDR3 sequence (DNA): TGTGCCAGCAGCCTTCGACAGGGGCCCGGGGAGCTGTTTTTT.

This rearrangement joins TRBV9 to TRBJ1-3; no definite D call. V was shortened by 7 bases and J by 4 bases, with 15 bases between the two germline ends. The CDR3 has 14 residues. Germline CDR1 SGDLS, CDR2 YYNGEE. The CDR3 reads CASGQKGLGNTIYF. DNA of the CDR3: TGTGCCAGCGGCCAGAAGGGTCTGGGAAACACCATATATTTT.

V usage is TRBV15 and J usage is TRBJ2-1, with 16 nucleotides matching TRBD2. Germline values: CDR1 LNHNV, CDR2 YYDKDF (reference sequence). The CDR3 contains 17 residues. After removal of 6 bases from V and 2 bases from J, the junction contained 4 bases not matched to a gene. The CDR3 spells CATRGTSGGAAYNEQFF. The CDR3, as DNA: TGTGCCACCAGAGGGACTAGCGGGGGGGCGGCCTACAATGAGCAGTTCTTC.

The CDR3 nucleotides read TGTGCCAGCAGTTCAACCCCTTCCTTGAACACCGGGGAGCTGTTTTTT. It is translated as CASSSTPSLNTGELFF. This chain joins TRBV28 and TRBJ2-2, with unresolved D. V was trimmed by 4 bases and J by 1 base, leaving 13 bases between them. CDR3 size: 16 residues. CDR1 MDHEN and CDR2 SYDVKM come from the germline V gene.

This clonotype was recorded at least ten times. This chain links TRBV5-6 with TRBJ2-7; D gene uncertain. Germline lookup yields CDR1 SGHDT and CDR2 YYEEEE. The V end was cut by 4 bases, the J end by 0 bases, with 5 bases between. The CDR3 is 12 amino acids. Here the CDR3 DNA reads TGTGCCAGCAGCGTTAGCTCCTACGAGCAGTACTTC. Translating gives CASSVSSYEQYF.

The rearrangement uses TRBV12-3 or TRBV12-4 and TRBJ2-1; 8 nucleotides line up with TRBD2. V was clipped by 6 bases and J by 2 bases; unmatched bases: 9. The length of the CDR3 is 16 residues. The CDR3 reads CASRDRGGIAYNEQFF. CDR3 coding DNA: TGTGCCAGCAGGGACCGGGGGGGGATAGCCTACAATGAGCAGTTCTTC.

CDR3 bases: TGTGCCTGGAGTGCCCAGCGCACCATATATTTT. It is translated as CAWSAQRTIYF. The chain is built from TRBV30 and TRBJ1-3; the D is unclear. Germline loops: CDR1 GTSNPN, CDR2 SVGIG (reference sequence). Trimming took off 1 base at V and 9 bases at J, with 7 bases between the two ends. The CDR3 covers 11 residues.

The V gene is TRBV6-5, the J gene TRBJ1-1; 9 bases map to TRBD1. Germline V gene sequence: CDR1 MNHEY, CDR2 SVGAGI. J lost 4 bases, V lost 3 bases, and 6 bases had no gene match. The CDR3 contains 15 residues. The CDR3 region has the DNA TGTGCCAGCAGTTATCACAGGGGGCTGGGCACTGAAGCTTTCTTT. Protein product: CASSYHRGLGTEAFF.

The chain recombines TRBV5-6 with TRBJ2-2, with D perhaps TRBD1 or TRBD2 (5 bases each). CDR1 and CDR2 from the germline V gene are SGHDT and YYEEEE. This CDR3 region has 13 residues. V dropped 0 bases and J dropped 11 bases, with 11 bases sitting between them. Here the CDR3 DNA reads TGTGCCAGCAGCTTGGTGGTGGGGGACGAGCTGTTTTTT. It specifies CASSLVVGDELFF.

In its sample, this clonotype was seen a few times. The chain has TRBV15 and TRBJ1-3, with 12 bases identical to TRBD1. The CDR3 has 14 amino acids. V was pared by 8 bases and J by 7 bases, with 6 bases of the junction left unmatched. Germline V CDR1 and CDR2: LNHNV, YYDKDF (reference sequence). The CDR3: CATGPGQGANTIYF. CDR3 DNA sequence: TGTGCCACCGGGCCGGGACAGGGGGCGAACACCATATATTTT. Combining the CDR3 with reference TRBV15 and TRBJ1-3 gives the whole variable domain DAMVIQNPRYQVTQFGKPVTLSCSQTLNHNVMYWYQQKSSQAPKLLFHYYDKDFNNEADTPDNFQSRRPNTSFCFLDIRSPGLGDTAMYLCATGPGQGANTIYFGEGSWLTVV.

V and J are TRBV9 and TRBJ2-5; possibly TRBD1 or TRBD2 for D (5 bases each). With 0 bases removed from V and 2 bases from J, the gap between germline ends came to 11 bases. This CDR3 is 15 amino acids long. Germline loops: CDR1 SGDLS, CDR2 YYNGEE. The CDR3 nucleotides read TGTGCCAGCAGCGTAGGGGACCCCCGGCAAGAGACCCAGTACTTC. Protein product: CASSVGDPRQETQYF.

The J gene is TRBJ2-7, the V gene TRBV20-1; TRBD2 aligns across 11 bases. This CDR3 contains 16 residues. In germline, CDR1 is DFQATT, CDR2 SNEGSKA (reference sequence). The V gene end was trimmed by 3 bases and the J gene end by 4 bases; junction bases not matched to a gene: 11. Here the CDR3 reads CSARGASGGRQYEQYF. The CDR3 DNA follows: TGCAGTGCTAGGGGCGCTAGCGGGGGGCGTCAGTACGAGCAGTACTTC.

This clonotype was seen more than once but under ten times. This chain uses TRBV9 with TRBJ1-1, with D perhaps matching TRBD1 (6 bases). The length of the CDR3 is 17 residues. The germline CDR1 and CDR2 sequences are SGDLS and YYNGEE. The V and J ends lost 3 bases and 5 bases respectively, with 23 bases between them. Here the CDR3 reads CASSAPRDILGRTEAFF. The CDR3 DNA follows: TGTGCCAGCAGCGCCCCCCGGGACATCCTTGGTCGGACTGAAGCTTTCTTT. Based on the CDR3 plus reference TRBV9 and TRBJ1-1, the full variable domain is DSGVTQTPKHLITATGQRVTLRCSPRSGDLSVYWYQQSLDQGLQFLIQYYNGEERAKGNILERFSAQQFPDLHSELNLSSLELGDSALYFCASSAPRDILGRTEAFFGQGTRLTVV.

This clonotype was counted between two and nine times. The chain couples TRBV6-6 to TRBJ1-2; D gene ambiguous. V gave up 7 bases and J gave up 4 bases, with 19 bases separating them. Looked up from germline, CDR1 is MNHNY and CDR2 is SVGAGI (reference sequence). The CDR3 has 15 amino acids. CDR3 loop: CASTTDGTYSYGYTF. Here the CDR3 DNA reads TGTGCCAGCACCACGGACGGAACCTACTCCTATGGCTACACCTTC.

The rearrangement uses TRBV6-1 and TRBJ1-1; 7 bases are shared with TRBD1. The CDR3 extends over 16 amino acids. With V trimmed by 4 bases and J by 4 bases, 12 bases remained unmatched. Germline values: CDR1 MNHNS, CDR2 SASEGT. CDR3 in amino acids: CASSGGWGQTGTEAFF. CDR3 nucleotides: TGTGCCAGCAGTGGAGGATGGGGACAGACGGGCACTGAAGCTTTCTTT.

This clonotype was picked up a small number of times. The gene calls are TRBV20-1 and TRBJ2-1; no clear D gene. Per the germline V gene, CDR1 is DFQATT and CDR2 is SNEGSKA (reference sequence). The CDR3 covers 14 residues. V lost 3 bases and J 1 base, leaving 10 bases between the germline ends. The CDR3 DNA sequence: TGCAGTGCTAGTACGGCGGATTCCTACAATGAGCAGTTCTTC. Its translation: CSASTADSYNEQFF.

The chain is built from TRBV24-1 and TRBJ2-5; 8 bases agree with TRBD1. Germline CDR1 reads KGHDR; CDR2 reads SFDVKD. V was pared by 5 bases and J by 5 bases, with 9 bases of the junction left unmatched. This CDR3 comprises 15 residues. The CDR3 DNA reads as TGTGCCACCAGTGGGACAGGGTCGGAAGTGGAGACCCAGTACTTC. Amino acids: CATSGTGSEVETQYF.

The chain uses TRBV20-1 and TRBJ2-3, with D perhaps TRBD1 or TRBD2 (5 bases each). Germline CDR1 is DFQATT and CDR2 is SNEGSKA (reference sequence). The CDR3 covers 12 residues. V dropped 4 bases and J dropped 1 base, with 6 bases sitting between them. This CDR3 reads CSAMGGTDTQYF. CDR3 bases: TGCAGTGCTATGGGGGGCACAGATACGCAGTATTTT.

The chain has TRBV11-2 and TRBJ1-4, with a possible D match to TRBD1 (5 bases). With 2 bases removed from V and 1 base from J, the gap between germline ends came to 14 bases. Germline V gives CDR1 SGHAT, CDR2 FQNNGV. This CDR3 has 17 residues. The CDR3 here is CASSLPRGGKTNEKLFF. As DNA, the CDR3 is TGTGCCAGCAGCTTACCCCGGGGGGGAAAAACTAATGAAAAACTGTTTTTT.

The rearrangement joins TRBV10-3 to TRBJ2-1, with D perhaps being TRBD1 or TRBD2 (5 bases each). Germline V gives CDR1 ENHRY, CDR2 SYGVKD. V lost 4 bases, J lost 5 bases, and 18 bases lay in between. The CDR3 totals 16 residues. The CDR3 DNA reads TGTGCCATCAGTGCCTCGGGGCCCGAGGGAAACAATGAGCAGTTCTTC. Its translation: CAISASGPEGNNEQFF.

This clonotype was counted a few times. The chain couples TRBV10-3 to TRBJ2-5; 14 bases fit TRBD2. Germline assignment: CDR1 ENHRY and CDR2 SYGVKD. V lost 3 bases and J lost 5; bases outside the gene matches: 2. CDR3 length: 15 amino acids. CDR3 sequence: CAISEGTSGGETQYF. For the CDR3, the DNA is TGTGCCATCAGTGAAGGGACTAGCGGGGGTGAGACCCAGTACTTC.